This T cell receptor beta chain derives from a study of Tregs in tolerant kidney transplant recipients. With regard to this clone: Its target is not known. The sample holds other DNA sequences that translate to the same CDR3.

Findings and limits, study-wide: Findings come from small patient numbers and require larger validation. Tregs expanded with activated donor B cells seemed most donor-specific.

Sequencing used immunoSEQ multiplex PCR; TCRdb keeps in-frame clones, though not all of them. The table includes tens of thousands of clones, approximately 94% detected once. This receptor was taken from a human donor in good health. The source material was CD8+ T cells from blood.

DNA for the CDR3: TGTGCCAGCAGCCCCCCGGGACTCAGCACAGATACGCAGTATTTT. This sequence encodes CASSPPGLSTDTQYF. The chain carries TRBV7-9 and TRBJ2-3; D perhaps matches TRBD2 (6 bases). This CDR3 is built from 15 residues. Between the trimmed V and J ends, which lost 5 bases and 0 bases, there was a span of 12 bases. Germline CDR1 SEHNR, CDR2 FQNEAQ (reference sequence).